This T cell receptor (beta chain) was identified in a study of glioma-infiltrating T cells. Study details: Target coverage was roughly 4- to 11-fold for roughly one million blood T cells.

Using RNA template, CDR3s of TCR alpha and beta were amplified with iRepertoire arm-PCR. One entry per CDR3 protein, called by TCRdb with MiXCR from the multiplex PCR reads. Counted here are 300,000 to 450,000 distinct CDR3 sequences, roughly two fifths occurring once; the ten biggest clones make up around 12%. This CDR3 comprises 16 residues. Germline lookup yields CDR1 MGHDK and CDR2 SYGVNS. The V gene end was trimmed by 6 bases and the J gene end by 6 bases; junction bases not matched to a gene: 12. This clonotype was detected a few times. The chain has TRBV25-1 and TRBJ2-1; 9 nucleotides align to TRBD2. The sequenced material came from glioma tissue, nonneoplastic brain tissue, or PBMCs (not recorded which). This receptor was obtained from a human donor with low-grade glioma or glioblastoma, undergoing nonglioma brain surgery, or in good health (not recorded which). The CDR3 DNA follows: TGTGCCAGCAGACCGACCTTAGCGGGAGACGGCAATGAGCAGTTCTTC. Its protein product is CASRPTLAGDGNEQFF.